These T cell receptor beta chains were read from a single sample in a study of T cell changes during pregnancy in multiple sclerosis. Assay used: immunoSEQ multiplex PCR; TCRdb lists only in-frame clones, some missing. The repertoire includes more than 55,000 clones, 70% to 90% of them detected once, and about 0.41% sits in the top ten. This material consisted of CD4+ T cells from peripheral blood mononuclear cells, taken in the third trimester of pregnancy. The source is a female donor with multiple sclerosis, enrolled in a pregnancy study. CDR3s include the opening cysteine and the closing phenylalanine or tryptophan. Each record gives: V gene, J gene, clone size, D gene, CDR3 protein, CDR3 DNA. The D gene is left open where the match is weak. Not every row has a clone size; where given, it reads once, few, many or a size class.

v_gene: TRBV25-1; j_gene: TRBJ2-7; abundance: NA; d_gene: NA; CDR3aa: CASSEWGLNSRYEQYF; CDR3nt: TGTGCCAGCAGTGAATGGGGACTGAATAGCAGGTACGAGCAGTACTTC
v_gene: TRBV2; j_gene: TRBJ2-1; abundance: NA; d_gene: NA; CDR3aa: CASGGRSSYNEQFF; CDR3nt: TGTGCCAGTGGGGGCCGGAGCTCCTACAATGAGCAGTTCTTC
v_gene: TRBV2; j_gene: TRBJ2-2; abundance: NA; d_gene: TRBD1; CDR3aa: CASSDWQGDTGELFF; CDR3nt: TGTGCCAGCAGTGATTGGCAGGGGGACACCGGGGAGCTGTTTTTT
v_gene: TRBV9; j_gene: TRBJ2-3; abundance: NA; d_gene: NA; CDR3aa: CASSVTSRTDTQYF; CDR3nt: TGTGCCAGCAGCGTGACATCGCGCACAGATACGCAGTATTTT
v_gene: TRBV21-1; j_gene: TRBJ1-2; abundance: NA; d_gene: NA; CDR3aa: CASSNPAGGANYGYTF; CDR3nt: TGTGCCAGCAGCAATCCTGCCGGCGGAGCTAACTATGGCTACACCTTC
v_gene: TRBV19; j_gene: TRBJ2-3; abundance: NA; d_gene: NA; CDR3aa: CASSILSAGESSTDTQYF; CDR3nt: TGTGCCAGTAGTATTCTAAGCGCAGGGGAGTCTAGCACAGATACGCAGTATTTT
v_gene: TRBV5-1; j_gene: TRBJ1-1; abundance: NA; d_gene: TRBD1; CDR3aa: CASSLASWTGKNTEAFF; CDR3nt: TGCGCCAGCAGCTTGGCCTCTTGGACAGGGAAGAACACTGAAGCTTTCTTT
v_gene: TRBV10-3; j_gene: TRBJ2-6; abundance: once; d_gene: NA; CDR3aa: CAISLRFCQSRANVLTF; CDR3nt: TGTGCCATCAGTCTAAGATTCTGTCAAAGTCGGGCCAACGTCCTGACTTTC
v_gene: TRBV18; j_gene: TRBJ2-7; abundance: NA; d_gene: NA; CDR3aa: CASSQDSSEQYF; CDR3nt: TGTGCCAGCTCCCAAGACAGCTCCGAGCAGTACTTC
v_gene: TRBV7-2; j_gene: TRBJ1-1; abundance: once; d_gene: NA; CDR3aa: CASSLAKGRGAFF; CDR3nt: TGTGCCAGCAGCTTAGCGAAGGGGCGAGGAGCTTTCTTT
v_gene: TRBV2; j_gene: TRBJ2-3; abundance: NA; d_gene: TRBD2; CDR3aa: CASRIGTSAETSTDTQYF; CDR3nt: TGTGCCAGCAGGATCGGGACTAGCGCAGAGACTAGCACAGATACGCAGTATTTT
v_gene: TRBV28; j_gene: TRBJ2-5; abundance: NA; d_gene: NA; CDR3aa: CASSTLTGGVETQYF; CDR3nt: TGTGCCAGCAGTACCTTGACAGGTGGGGTAGAGACCCAGTACTTC
v_gene: TRBV7-9; j_gene: TRBJ2-1; abundance: NA; d_gene: NA; CDR3aa: CASSFRGFNEQFF; CDR3nt: TGTGCCAGCAGCTTTCGGGGGTTCAATGAGCAGTTCTTC
v_gene: TRBV7-2; j_gene: TRBJ2-5; abundance: NA; d_gene: TRBD2; CDR3aa: CASSASGQETQYF; CDR3nt: TGTGCCAGCAGCGCTAGCGGGCAAGAGACCCAGTACTTC
v_gene: TRBV27; j_gene: TRBJ1-3; abundance: NA; d_gene: TRBD1; CDR3aa: CASSVFGQAGNTIYF; CDR3nt: TGTGCCAGCAGTGTTTTCGGACAGGCGGGAAACACCATATATTTT
v_gene: TRBV27; j_gene: TRBJ1-1; abundance: NA; d_gene: TRBD1; CDR3aa: CASLWDRQNTEAFF; CDR3nt: TGTGCCAGCCTCTGGGACAGGCAGAACACTGAAGCTTTCTTT
v_gene: TRBV6-5; j_gene: TRBJ1-3; abundance: NA; d_gene: NA; CDR3aa: CASSYSHFSSGNTIYF; CDR3nt: TGTGCCAGCAGTTACTCGCACTTTAGCTCTGGAAACACCATATATTTT
v_gene: TRBV7-2; j_gene: TRBJ1-5; abundance: NA; d_gene: NA; CDR3aa: CASSLAVIATQHF; CDR3nt: TGTGCCAGCAGCTTAGCGGTAATTGCGACTCAGCATTTT
v_gene: TRBV12-5; j_gene: TRBJ2-1; abundance: NA; d_gene: TRBD2; CDR3aa: CASGFSGESMLQFF; CDR3nt: TGTGCTAGTGGTTTTAGCGGGGAATCGATGCTGCAGTTCTTC
v_gene: TRBV29-1; j_gene: TRBJ2-3; abundance: NA; d_gene: TRBD2; CDR3aa: CSVEVSGGASDTQYF; CDR3nt: TGCAGCGTTGAGGTTAGCGGGGGGGCCTCAGATACGCAGTATTTT
v_gene: TRBV5-4; j_gene: TRBJ2-3; abundance: NA; d_gene: NA; CDR3aa: CASSPNYDTPDTQYF; CDR3nt: TGTGCCAGCAGCCCGAATTACGACACTCCAGATACGCAGTATTTT
v_gene: TRBV7-8; j_gene: TRBJ2-1; abundance: once; d_gene: TRBD2; CDR3aa: CASSSSQAGSYNEQFF; CDR3nt: TGTGCCAGCAGCTCGTCCCAAGCGGGGTCATACAATGAGCAGTTCTTC
v_gene: TRBV7-9; j_gene: TRBJ1-1; abundance: NA; d_gene: NA; CDR3aa: CASSSLAAEAFF; CDR3nt: TGTGCCAGCAGCTCCTTAGCGGCCGAAGCTTTCTTT
v_gene: TRBV19; j_gene: TRBJ1-1; abundance: NA; d_gene: TRBD1; CDR3aa: CASSPGGALNTEAFF; CDR3nt: TGTGCCAGCTCCCCAGGGGGAGCTTTGAACACTGAAGCTTTCTTT